The entry below describes one T cell receptor beta chain. It has no known antigen specificity. Base qualities are missing; no much larger clone stands one base away. In the paper's terms, the time point label means: newly diagnosed GD, antithyroid drugs for less than 3 months. RNA was extracted from PBMCs in TRIzol for both TCR sequencing and RNA sequencing. The diagnosis of Graves' disease was made according to American Thyroid Association guidelines. Recruitment of patients was carried out at an endocrinology department in Xi'an, China. Each patient gave roughly 8.4 milliliters of peripheral blood, collected in an EDTA anticoagulant tube. Ficoll Paque Plus density gradient separation was used to isolate PBMCs, and no further T cell sorting was performed. An Agilent 2100 Bioanalyzer and agarose gel were used to check RNA quality, and a NanoDrop 2000 was used to measure RNA concentration. The library was built by means of multiplex PCR. Instrument used: Illumina HiSeq 4000. TCR beta libraries were built with iRepertoire HTBI primers and Arm-PCR amplification of CDR3 regions. Gel purification was performed on PCR products prior to sequencing. From the authors' description of their analysis: Gene usage analysis of CDR3 amino acid clonotypes relied on the approximately 68 TRBV and more than twelve TRBJ segments identified across samples. COPE and FqMerger were used to merge filtered high-quality paired reads into contigs. BLAST was used to align contigs to IMGT TRBV, TRBD and TRBJ reference genes, and CDR3 was defined according to IMGT. Clonotypes above 0.1% frequency were classified as highly expanded clones. Shannon entropy was used to measure repertoire diversity, and the Gini coefficient was used to measure V-J evenness. A clonotype found in more than one individual was treated as public. TCRdb trimmed the raw reads at Q25, called clones with MiXCR and kept productive beta chains. A single entry per CDR3 protein holds the most common genes and DNA from its merged rows. Clone size and V and J calls follow TCRdb, not the original study. The sample table lists a few hundred thousand distinct CDR3 sequences, 16% of them with a count of one. The ten top clones hold about 32% of the sample.

This record comes from a study of regulatory T cells in long-lasting Graves disease (dated by TCRdb to the early 2020s). With respect to the entire study: Antithyroid drugs had been taken for less than 3 months by newly diagnosed Graves' disease patients. Patients with persistent Graves' disease were compared with patients with newly diagnosed Graves' disease using TCR sequencing and RNA sequencing of peripheral blood. The study was registered as a clinical trial and conducted in China. A total of some 33 samples were covered by TCR sequencing, comprising 13 persistent and around 20 newly diagnosed Graves' disease patients.

The CDR3 sequence holds 15 residues, the cysteine and phenylalanine included. The only DNA kept is the CDR3, 45 bases in frame from the first base. Trimming takes 0 bases from V and 8 bases from J, and the germline ends sit 15 bases apart. CDR1 and CDR2, per the germline V gene, are SGHRS and YFSETQ. Overall results and qualifications from the work: Peripheral blood alone was examined, since thyroid tissue, which constituted the primary lesion, could not be accessed. Patients with persistent disease shared more public clonotypes (around 3,000) than newly diagnosed patients did (around 980). The small sample size was acknowledged by the authors as a limitation that may reduce accuracy. Compared with newly diagnosed patients, persistent Graves' disease patients had lower TCR Shannon entropy and fewer highly expanded clones, which suggests clonal expansion. Persistent disease showed preferential use of TRBV28, TRBJ1-2 and TRBJ2-5, whereas newly diagnosed disease favored TRBV20-1 and TRBJ2-1. Sequencing and analysis were restricted to the TCR beta chain.

These data also formed part of another study, on T cells in Graves' hyperthyroidism and ophthalmopathy. As the second publication notes: Stable Graves' hyperthyroidism was defined as no progression to ophthalmopathy during 18 months of follow-up. Hyperthyroidism patients were newly diagnosed, with disease duration under 2 months, and aged 18 to 65 years. Patients with uncontrolled infections, other autoimmune diseases, pregnancy or lactation were excluded. Diagnoses were based on clinical symptoms, serum thyroxine and TRAb, thyroid ultrasound and orbital computed tomography. The TCR CDR3 was subjected to a first round of RT-PCR using the HTBI primer set and the Qiagen OneStep RT-PCR kit. Most expanded thyroid clonotypes (frequency above 0.001) were also detected in blood, a finding suggesting that blood repertoires may reflect thyroid immune responses. A 13 V-J signature model separated ophthalmopathy from stable hyperthyroidism, with 87.88% sensitivity and 81% to 82% specificity in cross-validation and 80%/75% in testing. In validation, the model predicted progression to ophthalmopathy a median of approximately 6.3 months before onset, with roughly 70% sensitivity and just under 75% specificity. To identify distinguishing TCR V-J signatures, a discovery cohort of about 100 patients was used, comprising some 45 with Graves' ophthalmopathy and 57 with stable Graves' hyperthyroidism. An independent validation cohort of 18 to 20 hyperthyroidism patients and 17 patients who later progressed to ophthalmopathy tested prospective prediction of ophthalmopathy. The 95 to 100 discovery patients were randomly divided into training and test sets at a 7:3 ratio. In addition, the study compared T-cell repertoires in thyroid tissue and in blood from several Graves' hyperthyroidism patients. Once sampling was done, hyperthyroidism patients were given methimazole at a starting dose of 30 mg daily, whereas ophthalmopathy patients were given high-dose intravenous methylprednisolone. Libraries were constructed in a second round of multiplex PCR, after which size selection and purification were carried out. Paired-end sequencing of the libraries was performed with 100 bp reads on an Illumina HiSeq2000. SOAPnuke was used to process the raw data, throwing out any read that contained adapters or uncalled bases, had a mean Phred below 15, or lacked an exact constant-primer or identifier match. COPE v1.2.5 was used to merge high-quality paired reads, and clonotypes were defined as unique nucleotide sequences. MiTCR v1.1 was used to align the clonotypes against IMGT TRBV, TRBD and TRBJ reference segments. Only V-J combinations with frequency above 0.0001, covering 99.2% of repertoires, were analysed. The TCS score was defined as F50 (clonal expansion) divided by E x V (chaos), with BLOSUM62-based TCRdist calculated between CDR3 peptides within each V-J. Welch's t-statistics and random forest reduced roughly 540 V-J features to 10 to 15, which were used in a naive Bayes classifier (R e1071). No statistical method was used to fix the sample size in advance, and group allocation was not hidden from the investigators. The paper reports TCR Vbeta CDR3 sequencing of some 140 peripheral blood samples: 40 to 45 ophthalmopathy, under 85 hyperthyroidism and around 17 progressor patients.

The sequenced sample was peripheral blood mononuclear cells (PBMCs), obtained at new diagnosis, from a patient treated with antithyroid drugs. The TCR was taken from a man aged 40-55 years with Graves disease. Donor details come from another sample of the same person, matched by shared clones. This chain joins TRBV5-1 to TRBJ1-3; the D gene identity is not certain. The DNA is TGCGCCAGCAGCTTGGAAGGCCATGCTACTGACACCATATATTTT. It translates as CASSLEGHATDTIYF.